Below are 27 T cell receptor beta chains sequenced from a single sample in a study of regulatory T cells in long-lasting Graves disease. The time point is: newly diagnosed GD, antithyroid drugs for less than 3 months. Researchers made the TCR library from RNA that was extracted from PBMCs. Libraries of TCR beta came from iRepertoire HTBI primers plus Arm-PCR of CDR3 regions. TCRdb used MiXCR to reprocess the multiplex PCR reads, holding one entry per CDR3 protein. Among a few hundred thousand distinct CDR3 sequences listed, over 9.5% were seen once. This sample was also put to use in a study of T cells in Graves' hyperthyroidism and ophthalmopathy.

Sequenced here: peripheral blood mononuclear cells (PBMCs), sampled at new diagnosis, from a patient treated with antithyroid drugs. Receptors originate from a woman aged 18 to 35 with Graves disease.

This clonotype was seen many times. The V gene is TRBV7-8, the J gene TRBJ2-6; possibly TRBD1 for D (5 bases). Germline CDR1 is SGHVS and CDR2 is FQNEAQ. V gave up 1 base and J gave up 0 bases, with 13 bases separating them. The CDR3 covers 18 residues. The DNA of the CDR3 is TGTGCCAGCAGCTTAGGACAGTTCGTCAGCTCTGGGGCCAACGTCCTGACTTTC. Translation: CASSLGQFVSSGANVLTF.

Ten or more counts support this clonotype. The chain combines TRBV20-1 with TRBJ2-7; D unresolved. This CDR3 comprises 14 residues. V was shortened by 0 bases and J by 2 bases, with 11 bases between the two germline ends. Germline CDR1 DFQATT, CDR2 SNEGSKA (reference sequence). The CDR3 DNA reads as TGCAGTGCTAGAGACGAACACCAAGCCTACGAGCAGTACTTC. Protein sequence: CSARDEHQAYEQYF.

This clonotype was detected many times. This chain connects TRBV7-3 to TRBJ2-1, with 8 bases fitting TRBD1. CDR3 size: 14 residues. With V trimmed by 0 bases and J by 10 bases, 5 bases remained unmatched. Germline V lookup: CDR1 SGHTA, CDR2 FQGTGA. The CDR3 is CASSLTARGPEQFF. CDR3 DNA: TGTGCCAGCAGCTTAACGGCCAGGGGGCCAGAGCAGTTCTTC.

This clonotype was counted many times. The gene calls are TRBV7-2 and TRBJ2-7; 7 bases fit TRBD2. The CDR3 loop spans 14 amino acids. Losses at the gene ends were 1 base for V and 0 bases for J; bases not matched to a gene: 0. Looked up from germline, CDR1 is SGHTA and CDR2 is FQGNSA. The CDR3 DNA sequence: TGTGCCAGCAGCTTAGGGACTAGCTCCTACGAGCAGTACTTC. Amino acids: CASSLGTSSYEQYF.

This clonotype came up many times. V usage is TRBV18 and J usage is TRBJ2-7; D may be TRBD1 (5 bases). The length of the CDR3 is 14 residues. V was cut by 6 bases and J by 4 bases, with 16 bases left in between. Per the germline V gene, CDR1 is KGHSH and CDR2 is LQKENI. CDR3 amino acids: CASSRGTDAYEQYF. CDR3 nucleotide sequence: TGTGCCAGCTCTAGGGGAACAGACGCTTACGAGCAGTACTTC.

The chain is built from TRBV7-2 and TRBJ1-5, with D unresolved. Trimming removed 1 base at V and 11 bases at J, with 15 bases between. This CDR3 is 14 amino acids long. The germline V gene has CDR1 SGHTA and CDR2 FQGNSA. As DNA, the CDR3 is TGTGCCAGCAGCTTAGGGTCCTACTACGGGGCCCAGCATTTT. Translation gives CASSLGSYYGAQHF.

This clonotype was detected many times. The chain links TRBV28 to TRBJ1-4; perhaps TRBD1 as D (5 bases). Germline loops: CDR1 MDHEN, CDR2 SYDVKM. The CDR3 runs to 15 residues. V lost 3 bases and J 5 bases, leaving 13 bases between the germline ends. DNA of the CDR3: TGTGCCAGCAGTTTGACAGTGATAGAAAATGAAAAACTGTTTTTT. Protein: CASSLTVIENEKLFF.

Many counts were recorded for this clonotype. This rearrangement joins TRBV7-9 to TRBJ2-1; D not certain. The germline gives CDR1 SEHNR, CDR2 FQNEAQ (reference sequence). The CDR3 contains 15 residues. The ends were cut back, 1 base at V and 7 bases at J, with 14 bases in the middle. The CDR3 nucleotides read TGTGCCAGCAGCTTAGAGCTAGTGAGTCAAAATGAGCAGTTCTTC. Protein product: CASSLELVSQNEQFF.

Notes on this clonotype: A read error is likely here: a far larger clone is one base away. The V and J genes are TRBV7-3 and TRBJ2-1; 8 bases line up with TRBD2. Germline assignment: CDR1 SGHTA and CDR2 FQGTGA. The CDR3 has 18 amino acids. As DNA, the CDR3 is TGTGCCAGCAGCCAAGTCCCTAGCGGGCTCATCTCCCACAATGAGCAGTTCTTC. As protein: CASSQVPSGLISHNEQFF.

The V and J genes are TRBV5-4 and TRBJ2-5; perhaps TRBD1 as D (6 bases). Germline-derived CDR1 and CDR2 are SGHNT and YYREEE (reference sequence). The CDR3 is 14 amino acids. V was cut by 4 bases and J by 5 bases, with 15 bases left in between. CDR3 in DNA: TGTGCCAGCAGCACCTTAACAGGGTCGGAGACCCAGTACTTC. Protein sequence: CASSTLTGSETQYF.

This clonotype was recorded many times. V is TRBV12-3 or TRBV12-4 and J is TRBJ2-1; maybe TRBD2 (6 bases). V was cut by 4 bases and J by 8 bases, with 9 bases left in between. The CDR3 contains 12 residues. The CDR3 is CASSSGLDEQFF. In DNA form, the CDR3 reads TGTGCCAGCAGTTCGGGACTGGATGAGCAGTTCTTC.

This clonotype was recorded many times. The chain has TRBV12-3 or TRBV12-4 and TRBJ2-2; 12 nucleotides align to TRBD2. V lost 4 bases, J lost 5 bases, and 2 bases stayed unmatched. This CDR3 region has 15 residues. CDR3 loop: CASSSTSGRTGELFF. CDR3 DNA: TGTGCCAGCAGTTCGACTAGCGGGAGAACCGGGGAGCTGTTTTTT.

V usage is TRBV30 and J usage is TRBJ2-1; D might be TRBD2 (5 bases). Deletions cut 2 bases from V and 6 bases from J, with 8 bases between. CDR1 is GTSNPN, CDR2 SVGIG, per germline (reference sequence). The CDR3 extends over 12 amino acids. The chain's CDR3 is CAWSPLANEQFF. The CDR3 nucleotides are TGTGCCTGGAGTCCGCTAGCCAATGAGCAGTTCTTC.

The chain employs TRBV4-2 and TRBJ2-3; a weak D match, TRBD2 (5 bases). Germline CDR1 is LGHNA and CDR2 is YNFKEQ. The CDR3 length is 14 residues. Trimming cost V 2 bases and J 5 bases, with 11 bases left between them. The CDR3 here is CASSQRSREDTQYF. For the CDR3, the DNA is TGTGCCAGCAGCCAAAGGTCGAGGGAAGATACGCAGTATTTT.

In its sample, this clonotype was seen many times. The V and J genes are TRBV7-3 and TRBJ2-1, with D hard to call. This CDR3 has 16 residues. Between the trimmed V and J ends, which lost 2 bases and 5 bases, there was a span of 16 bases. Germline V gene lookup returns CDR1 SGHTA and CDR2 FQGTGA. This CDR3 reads CASSLVAILGDNEQFF. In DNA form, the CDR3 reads TGTGCCAGCAGCTTAGTCGCTATCCTTGGGGACAATGAGCAGTTCTTC.

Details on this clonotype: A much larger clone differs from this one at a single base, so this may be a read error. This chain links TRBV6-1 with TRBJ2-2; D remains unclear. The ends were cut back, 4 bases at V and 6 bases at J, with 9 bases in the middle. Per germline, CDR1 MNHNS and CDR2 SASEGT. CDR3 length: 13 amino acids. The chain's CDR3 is CASSAPFPGELFF. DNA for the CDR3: TGTGCCAGCAGTGCCCCGTTCCCCGGGGAGCTGTTTTTT.

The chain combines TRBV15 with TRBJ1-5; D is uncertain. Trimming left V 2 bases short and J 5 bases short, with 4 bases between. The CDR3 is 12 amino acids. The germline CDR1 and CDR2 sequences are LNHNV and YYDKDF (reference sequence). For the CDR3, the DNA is TGTGCCACCAGCAGACACGATCAGCCCCAGCATTTT. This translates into CATSRHDQPQHF. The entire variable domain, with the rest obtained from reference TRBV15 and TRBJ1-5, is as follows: DAMVIQNPRYQVTQFGKPVTLSCSQTLNHNVMYWYQQKSSQAPKLLFHYYDKDFNNEADTPDNFQSRRPNTSFCFLDIRSPGLGDTAMYLCATSRHDQPQHFGDGTRLSIL.

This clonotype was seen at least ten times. This CDR3 is CASRPNRGFGTEAFF. The CDR3 DNA reads as TGTGCCAGCAGACCTAACAGGGGATTCGGAACTGAAGCTTTCTTT. The chain links TRBV12-3 or TRBV12-4 to TRBJ1-1; TRBD1 agrees at 7 bases. The CDR3 totals 15 residues. Trimming took 6 bases from V and 5 from J; bases not matched to a gene: 12.

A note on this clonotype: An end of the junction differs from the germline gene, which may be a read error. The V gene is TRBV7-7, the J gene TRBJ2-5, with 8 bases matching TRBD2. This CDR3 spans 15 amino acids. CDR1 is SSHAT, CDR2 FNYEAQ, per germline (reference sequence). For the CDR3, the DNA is TGTGCTAGCAGCCCCCCGGGGGGGATCCAAGAGACCCAGTACTTC. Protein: CASSPPGGIQETQYF.

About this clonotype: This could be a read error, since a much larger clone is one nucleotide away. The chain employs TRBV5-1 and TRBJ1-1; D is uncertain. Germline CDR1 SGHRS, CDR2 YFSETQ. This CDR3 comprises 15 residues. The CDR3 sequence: CASSPKHPDSAEAFF. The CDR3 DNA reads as TGTGCCAGCAGTCCAAAACACCCCGATAGCGCTGAAGCTTTCTTT.

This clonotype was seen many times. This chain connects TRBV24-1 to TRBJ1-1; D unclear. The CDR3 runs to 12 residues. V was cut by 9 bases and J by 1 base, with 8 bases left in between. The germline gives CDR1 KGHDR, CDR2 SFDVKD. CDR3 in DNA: TGTGCCACCGGTATTCAGAACACTGAAGCTTTCTTT. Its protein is CATGIQNTEAFF.

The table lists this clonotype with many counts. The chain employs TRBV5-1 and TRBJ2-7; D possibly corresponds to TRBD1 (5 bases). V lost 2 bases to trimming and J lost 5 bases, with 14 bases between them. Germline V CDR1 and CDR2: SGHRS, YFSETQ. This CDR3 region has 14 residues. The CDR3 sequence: CASSFGQGPHEQYF. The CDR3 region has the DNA TGCGCCAGCAGCTTCGGGCAGGGTCCGCACGAGCAGTACTTC.

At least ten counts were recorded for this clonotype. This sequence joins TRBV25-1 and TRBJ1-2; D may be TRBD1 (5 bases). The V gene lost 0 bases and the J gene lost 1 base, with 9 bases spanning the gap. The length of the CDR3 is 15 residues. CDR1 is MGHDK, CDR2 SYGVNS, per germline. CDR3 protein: CASSEYNGGNYGYTF. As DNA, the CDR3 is TGTGCCAGCAGTGAATACAATGGGGGTAACTATGGCTACACCTTC.

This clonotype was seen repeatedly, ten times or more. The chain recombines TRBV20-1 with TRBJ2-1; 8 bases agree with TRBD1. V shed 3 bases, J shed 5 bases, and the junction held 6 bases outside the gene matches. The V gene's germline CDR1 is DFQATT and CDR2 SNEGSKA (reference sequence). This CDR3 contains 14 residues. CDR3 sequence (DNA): TGCAGTGCTAGTCCCAACAGGGGGGACAATGAGCAGTTCTTC. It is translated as CSASPNRGDNEQFF.

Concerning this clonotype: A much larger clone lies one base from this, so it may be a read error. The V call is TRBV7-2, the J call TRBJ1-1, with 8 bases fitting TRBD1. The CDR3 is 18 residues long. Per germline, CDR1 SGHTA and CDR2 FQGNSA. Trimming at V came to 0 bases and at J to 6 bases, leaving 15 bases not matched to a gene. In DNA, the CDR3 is TGTGCCAGCAGCTTAGCGGGCCCGGCAGGGGGCCAAACAGCTGAAGCTTTCTTT. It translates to CASSLAGPAGGQTAEAFF.

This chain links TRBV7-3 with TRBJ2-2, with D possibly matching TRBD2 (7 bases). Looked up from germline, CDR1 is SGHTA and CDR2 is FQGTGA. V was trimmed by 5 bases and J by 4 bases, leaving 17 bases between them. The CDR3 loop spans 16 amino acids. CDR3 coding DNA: TGTGCCAGCAGCCCCATTGGGGGGGCTACCACCGGGGAGCTGTTTTTT. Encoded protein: CASSPIGGATTGELFF.

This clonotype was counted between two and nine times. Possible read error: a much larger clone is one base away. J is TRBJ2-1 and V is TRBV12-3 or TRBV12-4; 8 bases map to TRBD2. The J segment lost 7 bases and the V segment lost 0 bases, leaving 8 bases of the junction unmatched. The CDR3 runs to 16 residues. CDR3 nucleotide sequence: TGTGCCAGCAGTTTAGCGAGACTAGCGACGATTAATGAGCAGTTCTTC. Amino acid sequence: CASSLARLATINEQFF.